This entry concerns a single T cell receptor beta chain. What it binds is not known. The germline gives CDR1 SGHTA, CDR2 FQGTGA. V dropped 4 bases and J dropped 1 base, with 7 bases sitting between them. This CDR3 is 13 amino acids long. This entry belongs to a study of cytotoxic CD8 clonotypes in ibrutinib-treated CLL. Whole-study results and caveats: At the start, clonality exceeded age-matched healthy donors and followed circulating CD8+ T-cell counts. Clonality, elevated at ibrutinib response, dropped back toward baseline at progression.

Deep sequencing aimed at 1 in 200,000 to 1 in 1 million T cells' resolution. Profiled with immunoSEQ multiplex PCR; TCRdb holds only in-frame clones, not every one. The sample lists 110,000 to 150,000 clones; 70% to 80% were seen once. Investigators sourced about 2 micrograms of genomic DNA from cryopreserved PBMCs for TCR beta libraries. This clonotype originated in a human donor with chronic lymphocytic leukemia. This specimen was PBMCs, taken after 24 months of ibrutinib treatment. V usage is TRBV7-3 and J usage is TRBJ1-1; D is uncertain. CDR3 coding DNA: TGTGCCAGCAGCTGGGCAGAGAACACTGAAGCTTTCTTT. This codes for CASSWAENTEAFF.